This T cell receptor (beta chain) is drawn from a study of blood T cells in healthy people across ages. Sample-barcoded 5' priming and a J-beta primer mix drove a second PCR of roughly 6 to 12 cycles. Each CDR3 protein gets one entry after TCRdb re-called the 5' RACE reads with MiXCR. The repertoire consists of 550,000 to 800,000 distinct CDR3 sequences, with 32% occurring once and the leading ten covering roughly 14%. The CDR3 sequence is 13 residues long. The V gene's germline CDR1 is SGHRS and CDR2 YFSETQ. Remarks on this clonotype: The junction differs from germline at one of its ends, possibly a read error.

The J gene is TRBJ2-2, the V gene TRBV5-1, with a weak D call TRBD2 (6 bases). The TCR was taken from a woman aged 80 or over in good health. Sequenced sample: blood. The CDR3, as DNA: TGCGCCAGCAGCCTGGGAGGCACTGGGGAGCGGTTTTTT. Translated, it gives CASSLGGTGERFF.